One TCR beta chain is described in this entry. Its matching antigen is unknown. Trimming shortened V by 0 bases and J by 5 bases, and 11 bases separated the two germline ends. CDR3 length: 15 amino acids. CDR1 and CDR2 (germline): LNHDA, SQIVND (reference sequence). Treatment denoted: roughly ten-day PBMC culture with coronavirus spike peptide pools or control peptides (ViraFEST assay). Per-well cultures of some 2 million PBMCs received roughly 9.8 IU/ml IL-2 and approximately 9.1 ug/ml peptide pools. The Oncomine TCR Beta short-read assay was applied to DNA of cultured CD4+ T cells. TCRdb redid the calling of the PCR reads with MiXCR, one entry per CDR3 protein. This table has thousands of distinct CDR3 sequences, approximately 57% appearing once. This sample is drawn from a study of vaccination and CD4 T cells after COVID-19.

The clonotype originates from a human donor who had recovered from COVID-19. Material for sequencing was CD4+ T cells from blood, cultured in vitro. This chain connects TRBV19 to TRBJ1-5; D gene uncertain. CDR3 nucleotide sequence: TGTGCCAGTAGTATAGATGGGGAGACACATCAGCCCCAGCATTTT. Its protein is CASSIDGETHQPQHF.